This entry describes one T cell receptor beta chain. What it recognizes is unknown. Trimming stripped 3 bases from V and 7 bases from J, with 12 bases between. The CDR3 spans 13 residues. CDR1 is SNHLY and CDR2 is FYNNEI in the germline V gene. The data derive from a study of CD8+ T cells in alopecia areata. Whole-study results and caveats: Given one nonresponder, whether baseline CD8+ expansion relates to response remains uncertain.

The treatment denotes: oral pan-JAK inhibitor, 5-10 mg twice daily. Researchers took lesional scalp punch biopsies and peripheral blood from people who were alopecia areata patients. TCR sequencing used cDNA made by reverse transcription of extracted RNA. Assay used: immunoSEQ multiplex PCR; TCRdb lists only in-frame clones, some missing. Among over 250,000 clones listed, 60% were seen once. Sequenced here: CD4+ T cells sorted from blood, sampled at roughly week 53, from a patient treated with tofacitinib. The V call is TRBV2, the J call TRBJ1-1, with D unclear. This clonotype originated in a human donor with alopecia areata. CDR3 sequence (DNA): TGTGCCAGCAGTGACAGGATCTCTAGTGAAGCTTTCTTT. Residues: CASSDRISSEAFF.